A single sample is the source of the 25 T cell receptor beta chains below, sequenced in a study of blood T cell repertoires in COVID-19. Profiling relied on immunoSEQ multiplex PCR, and the TCRdb table lists in-frame clones only, not all of them. This sample yields about 140,000 clones, of which roughly 80% are seen a single time; about 8.4% belongs to the top ten. The sequencing input was peripheral blood. These receptors were collected from a woman between 45 and 65 years old with active or convalescent COVID-19.

The chain couples TRBV6-2 or TRBV6-3 to TRBJ2-7; 7 bases are a match to TRBD2. Germline V lookup: CDR1 MNHEY, CDR2 SVGEGT. This CDR3 has 15 amino acids. V dropped 5 bases and J dropped 0; count of bases not matched to a gene: 7. The CDR3 spells CASSDGEGSSYEQYF. CDR3 DNA sequence: TGTGCCAGCAGTGACGGGGAGGGGAGCTCCTACGAGCAGTACTTC.

This clone was counted only a few times. The J gene is TRBJ1-5, the V gene TRBV5-1; possibly TRBD1 for D (6 bases). The CDR3 has 13 amino acids. Germline CDR1 SGHRS, CDR2 YFSETQ. V lost 3 bases to trimming and J lost 4 bases, with 8 bases between them. The CDR3 region has the DNA TGCGCCAGCAGCTGGGACATAAATCAGCCCCAGCATTTT. It translates to CASSWDINQPQHF.

The V call is TRBV12-2, the J call TRBJ1-1; TRBD1, the table's D call, lacks a check against the DNA. TRBV12-2 is given as a pseudogene. The CDR3 sequence is 15 residues long. For the CDR3, the DNA is TGTGCAAGTCGCTCGCCACTCAGACAGGGGGTTGGGGCTTTCTTT. It translates to CASRSPLRQGVGAFF.

The rearrangement joins TRBV18 to TRBJ2-7; 7 nucleotides agree with TRBD1. The CDR3 has 14 amino acids. CDR1 is KGHSH, CDR2 LQKENI, per germline. With V trimmed by 3 bases and J by 5 bases, 7 bases remained unmatched. The DNA of the CDR3 is TGTGCCAGCTCACCGCCTACAGGGGTCAACGAGCAGTACTTC. Protein: CASSPPTGVNEQYF.

This chain joins TRBV28 and TRBJ1-3, with 7 bases fitting TRBD1. This CDR3 comprises 14 residues. The germline gives CDR1 MDHEN, CDR2 SYDVKM. The ends lost 5 bases at V and 4 bases at J; junction bases unmatched: 5. The CDR3 region is CASSPPGQGNTIYF. The CDR3 DNA is TGTGCCAGCAGTCCACCGGGACAGGGAAACACCATATATTTT.

This chain connects TRBV19 to TRBJ2-5; 9 nucleotides align to TRBD1. The V segment lost 7 bases and the J segment 5 bases; nucleotides outside the gene matches: 11. CDR3 length: 15 amino acids. CDR1 is LNHDA, CDR2 SQIVND, per germline (reference sequence). The CDR3 region is CASMRTGAERETQYF. CDR3 DNA sequence: TGTGCCAGTATGAGGACAGGGGCCGAACGGGAGACCCAGTACTTC.

With regard to this clone: A much larger clone lies a single base off, so this may be a read error. V gene TRBV7-9 combines with J gene TRBJ2-2, with D hard to call. CDR3 length equals 12 residues. Between the trimmed V and J ends, which lost 0 bases and 7 bases, there was a span of 3 bases. Germline CDR1 SEHNR, CDR2 FQNEAQ (reference sequence). CDR3 DNA: TGTGCCAGCAGCTTAGCCGGCGGGGAGCTGTTTTTT. Its protein is CASSLAGGELFF. The full variable domain, completed using reference TRBV7-9 and TRBJ2-2, is DTGVSQNPRHKITKRGQNVTFRCDPISEHNRLYWYRQTLGQGPEFLTYFQNEAQLEKSRLLSDRFSAERPKGSFSTLEIQRTEQGDSAMYLCASSLAGGELFFGEGSRLTVL.

The chain joins TRBV5-4 to TRBJ1-1; 11 bases are shared with TRBD1. Trimming cost V 4 bases and J 1 base; bases outside gene matches: 9. Germline V gene data show CDR1 as SGHNT and CDR2 as YYREEE (reference sequence). CDR3 length equals 17 residues. The chain's CDR3 is CASSPDGQGAGNTEAFF. The CDR3 coding sequence is TGTGCCAGCAGCCCTGATGGACAGGGGGCTGGGAACACTGAAGCTTTCTTT. The entire variable domain, with the rest obtained from reference TRBV5-4 and TRBJ1-1, is as follows: ETGVTQSPTHLIKTRGQQVTLRCSSQSGHNTVSWYQQALGQGPQFIFQYYREEENGRGNFPPRFSGLQFPNYSSELNVNALELDDSALYLCASSPDGQGAGNTEAFFGQGTRLTVV.

The genes are TRBV7-2 and TRBJ1-2, with D perhaps TRBD1 (5 bases). Germline CDR1 SGHTA, CDR2 FQGNSA. The CDR3 sequence is 14 residues long. V was shortened by 3 bases and J by 2 bases, with 10 bases between the two germline ends. CDR3 sequence: CASSFGPGNYGYTF. Here the CDR3 DNA reads TGTGCCAGCAGCTTTGGCCCAGGGAACTATGGCTACACCTTC.

CDR3 protein: CASSSRTRVIEQYF. CDR3 nucleotide sequence: TGTGCCAGCAGCTCAAGGACTAGAGTGATCGAGCAGTACTTC. The gene calls are TRBV7-2 and TRBJ2-7; 7 bases are shared with TRBD2. This CDR3 comprises 14 residues. V lost 4 bases, J lost 6 bases, and 9 bases stayed unmatched. CDR1 and CDR2 from the germline V gene are SGHTA and FQGNSA. Combining the CDR3 with reference TRBV7-2 and TRBJ2-7 gives the whole variable domain GAGVSQSPSNKVTEKGKDVELRCDPISGHTALYWYRQSLGQGLEFLIYFQGNSAPDKSGLPSDRFSAERTGGSVSTLTIQRTQQEDSAVYLCASSSRTRVIEQYFGPGTRLTVT.

V gene TRBV6-5 combines with J gene TRBJ2-5, with TRBD2 as a possible D gene (5 bases). Germline CDR1 reads MNHEY; CDR2 reads SVGAGI. The CDR3 contains 14 residues. Trimming shortened V by 6 bases and J by 1 base, and 12 bases separated the two germline ends. The CDR3 protein is CASRDDYPQETQYF. The CDR3 DNA follows: TGTGCCAGCAGGGATGACTATCCCCAAGAGACCCAGTACTTC.

The J gene is TRBJ1-2, the V gene TRBV6-2 or TRBV6-3; no reliable D call. With 2 bases removed from V and 4 bases from J, the gap between germline ends came to 14 bases. Germline CDR1 MNHEY, CDR2 SVGEGT. This CDR3 is 15 amino acids long. The CDR3 nucleotides are TGTGCCAGCAGTTACCTTGATACAACAATCTATGGCTACACCTTC. Its protein is CASSYLDTTIYGYTF.

The chain joins TRBV5-1 to TRBJ2-3; TRBD1 is a possible D gene (6 bases). The CDR3 is 16 amino acids. Germline loops: CDR1 SGHRS, CDR2 YFSETQ. V was trimmed by 2 bases and J by 3 bases, leaving 16 bases between them. This CDR3 is CASSLQGYEKTDTQYF. CDR3 coding DNA: TGCGCCAGCAGCTTACAGGGTTATGAGAAGACAGATACGCAGTATTTT.

The chain recombines TRBV4-3 with TRBJ1-2; D is uncertain. Germline CDR1 reads LGHNA; CDR2 reads YSLEER. Trimming cost V 1 base and J 4 bases, with 13 bases left between them. The CDR3 loop spans 15 amino acids. The CDR3 protein is CASSQAEAAGYGYTF. In nucleotides, the CDR3 is TGCGCCAGCAGCCAAGCGGAGGCGGCGGGCTATGGCTACACCTTC.

The CDR3: CSVTPLVGDIQYF. CDR3 nucleotide sequence: TGCAGCGTGACCCCTTTGGTCGGGGACATTCAGTACTTC. The V and J genes are TRBV29-1 and TRBJ2-4; D may be TRBD2 (5 bases). V lost 6 bases and J 8 bases, leaving 17 bases between the germline ends. Germline V gives CDR1 SQVTM, CDR2 ANQGSEA. This CDR3 has 13 residues.

This chain uses TRBV5-6 with TRBJ1-5; a weak D match, TRBD1 (5 bases). Trimming left V 4 bases short and J 9 bases short, with 14 bases between. Germline lookup yields CDR1 SGHDT and CDR2 YYEEEE. This CDR3 contains 13 residues. CDR3 DNA: TGTGCCAGCAGCGGGTGGAGCCAGGGGCCCCAGCATTTT. Protein product: CASSGWSQGPQHF.

The chain links TRBV6-5 to TRBJ1-2; D gene ambiguous. Per the germline V gene, CDR1 is MNHEY and CDR2 is SVGAGI. Trimming took 5 bases from V and 8 from J, leaving 6 bases between them. CDR3 length equals 10 residues. The CDR3 reads CASSNIGYTF. In DNA, the CDR3 is TGTGCCAGCAGTAATATCGGCTACACCTTC.

The chain has TRBV7-2 and TRBJ2-3; D possibly corresponds to TRBD2 (6 bases). The CDR3 length is 17 residues. Deletions cut 4 bases from V and 0 bases from J, with 17 bases between. Germline CDR1 SGHTA, CDR2 FQGNSA. The CDR3 region is CASSSQALATSTDTQYF. CDR3 nucleotides: TGTGCCAGCAGCTCCCAAGCTCTAGCGACTAGCACAGATACGCAGTATTTT.

The rearrangement joins TRBV5-1 to TRBJ2-7; a weak D match, TRBD1 (5 bases). CDR1 and CDR2 from the germline V gene are SGHRS and YFSETQ. Deletions cut 4 bases from V and 3 bases from J, with 11 bases between. This CDR3 region has 13 residues. The CDR3 loop reads CASSQQEHYEQYF. Written as DNA, the CDR3 is TGCGCCAGCAGCCAACAGGAGCACTACGAGCAGTACTTC.

This clone was seen a single time. The chain employs TRBV19 and TRBJ2-2, with 7 bases that match TRBD1. The CDR3 is 15 amino acids. CDR1 and CDR2 (germline): LNHDA, SQIVND (reference sequence). After removal of 2 bases from V and 4 bases from J, the junction contained 4 bases not matched to a gene. Here the CDR3 DNA reads TGTGCCAGTAGTATAAGGGGGCGCGGCACCGGGGAGCTGTTTTTT. Amino acid sequence: CASSIRGRGTGELFF.

The chain carries TRBV28 and TRBJ1-1; D is unresolved. In germline, CDR1 is MDHEN, CDR2 SYDVKM. The CDR3 extends over 12 amino acids. The germline V and J ends were trimmed by 0 bases and 7 bases, with 6 bases remaining between them. The CDR3 nucleotides are TGTGCCAGCAGTTTATGGGCAGGTGAAGCTTTCTTT. Translation gives CASSLWAGEAFF.

The chain recombines TRBV10-2 with TRBJ1-1; tentative D call: TRBD1 (5 bases). V shed 1 base and J shed 6 bases, with 9 bases lying between them. This CDR3 region has 13 residues. CDR1 is WSHSY and CDR2 is SAAADI in the germline V gene. In DNA form, the CDR3 reads TGCGCCAGCAGTGAGTTCAGGGTGGCTGAAGCTTTCTTT. Amino acid sequence: CASSEFRVAEAFF.

V gene TRBV24-1 combines with J gene TRBJ2-1; TRBD2 aligns across 12 bases. The germline V gene encodes CDR1 KGHDR and CDR2 SFDVKD. The V gene end was trimmed by 5 bases and the J gene end by 2 bases; junction bases not matched to a gene: 6. There are 17 residues in the CDR3. The CDR3: CATSGITSGRPYNEQFF. The CDR3, as DNA: TGTGCCACCAGTGGGATCACTAGCGGGAGGCCCTACAATGAGCAGTTCTTC.

This clone showed up just once. The chain uses TRBV6-5 and TRBJ1-3, with 7 bases fitting TRBD1. The CDR3 is 15 residues long. Per germline, CDR1 MNHEY and CDR2 SVGAGI. V was pared by 6 bases and J by 5 bases, with 10 bases of the junction left unmatched. The CDR3, as DNA: TGTGCCAGCAGGACCCCAGGGGGGAGGAGAAACACCATATATTTT. Protein sequence: CASRTPGGRRNTIYF.

The chain links TRBV7-2 to TRBJ2-2; 13 positions match TRBD2. Germline V gives CDR1 SGHTA, CDR2 FQGNSA. V shed 5 bases and J 7 bases; nucleotides not matched to a gene: 7. The CDR3 covers 16 residues. CDR3: CASSPTSGGAVGELFF. CDR3 in DNA: TGTGCCAGCAGCCCTACTAGCGGGGGGGCGGTCGGGGAGCTGTTTTTT.